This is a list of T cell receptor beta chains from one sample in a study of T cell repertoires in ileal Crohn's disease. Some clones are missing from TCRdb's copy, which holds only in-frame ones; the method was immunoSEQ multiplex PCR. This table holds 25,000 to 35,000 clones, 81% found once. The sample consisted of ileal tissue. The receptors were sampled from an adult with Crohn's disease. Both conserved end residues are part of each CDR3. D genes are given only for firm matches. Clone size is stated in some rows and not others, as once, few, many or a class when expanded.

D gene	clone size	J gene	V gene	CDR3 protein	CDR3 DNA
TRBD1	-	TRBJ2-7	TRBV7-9	CASSLAVGQGEEQYF	TGTGCCAGCAGCTTAGCCGTCGGACAGGGCGAGGAGCAGTACTTC
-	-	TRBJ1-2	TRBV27	CASKEGYSRGYTF	TGTGCCAGCAAGGAGGGATATTCTCGCGGCTACACCTTC
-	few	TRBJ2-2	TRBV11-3	CASTPGSGDTGELFF	TGTGCCAGCACCCCGGGAAGTGGAGACACCGGGGAGCTGTTTTTT
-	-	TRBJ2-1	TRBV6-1	CASSEEDSSYNEQFF	TGTGCCAGCAGTGAAGAGGACAGCTCCTACAATGAGCAGTTCTTC
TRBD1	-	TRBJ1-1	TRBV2	CASSGQGNTEAFF	TGTGCCAGCAGTGGACAGGGGAACACTGAAGCTTTCTTT
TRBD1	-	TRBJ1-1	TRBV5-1	CASSSLPGQGGTEAFF	TGCGCCAGCAGCTCTTTACCGGGACAGGGAGGCACTGAAGCTTTCTTT
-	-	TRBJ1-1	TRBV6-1	CASFRGTVNTEAFF	TGTGCCAGTTTCAGGGGAACGGTGAACACTGAAGCTTTCTTT
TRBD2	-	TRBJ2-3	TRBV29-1	CSVATRGGGRVTDTQYF	TGCAGCGTTGCGACCCGGGGGGGAGGGAGGGTCACAGATACGCAGTATTTT
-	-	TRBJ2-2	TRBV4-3	CASSQGGTMHTGELFF	TGCGCCAGCAGCCAAGGAGGGACAATGCACACCGGGGAGCTGTTTTTT
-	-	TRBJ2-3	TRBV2	CASSELGLTSSDTQYF	TGTGCCAGCAGTGAATTGGGGCTAACCAGCTCAGATACGCAGTATTTT
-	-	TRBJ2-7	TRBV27	CASSFLGGSYEQYF	TGTGCCAGCAGTTTTTTAGGGGGCTCCTACGAGCAGTACTTC
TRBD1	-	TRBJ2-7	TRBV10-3	CAIRVDRASYEQYF	TGTGCCATCAGAGTCGACAGGGCGAGCTACGAGCAGTACTTC
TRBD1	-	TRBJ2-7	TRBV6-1	CASSETGQGEQYF	TGTGCCAGCAGTGAAACGGGACAGGGCGAGCAGTACTTC
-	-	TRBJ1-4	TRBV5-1	CASSLVQATTNEKLFF	TGCGCCAGCAGCTTGGTCCAGGCGACAACTAATGAAAAACTGTTTTTT
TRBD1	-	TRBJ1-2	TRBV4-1	CASSQGTGANGYTF	TGCGCCAGCAGCCAAGGTACAGGGGCAAACGGCTACACCTTC
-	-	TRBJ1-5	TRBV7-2	CASSLRGISNQPQHF	TGTGCCAGCAGCTTAAGGGGTATAAGCAATCAGCCCCAGCATTTT
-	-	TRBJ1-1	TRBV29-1	CSADSVLNTEAFF	TGCAGCGCGGACTCGGTGCTGAACACTGAAGCTTTCTTT
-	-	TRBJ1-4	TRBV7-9	CASSLDTWQGGHEKLFF	TGTGCCAGCAGCTTAGATACTTGGCAGGGTGGTCACGAAAAACTGTTTTTT
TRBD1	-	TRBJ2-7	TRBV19	CASSLLSTGVPQYF	TGTGCCAGTAGTCTCTTGTCGACAGGGGTCCCGCAGTACTTC
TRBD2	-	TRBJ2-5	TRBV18	CASSPGGEGQETQYF	TGTGCCAGCTCACCAGGAGGGGAGGGCCAAGAGACCCAGTACTTC
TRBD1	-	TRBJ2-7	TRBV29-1	CSVAGTGGRSVFSEQYF	TGCAGCGTTGCTGGGACAGGGGGCAGGTCGGTCTTCAGCGAGCAGTACTTC
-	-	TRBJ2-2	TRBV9	CASSVAGPTGELFF	TGTGCCAGCAGCGTAGCAGGTCCCACCGGGGAGCTGTTTTTT
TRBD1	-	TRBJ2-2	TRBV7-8	CASSLDLQGTGELFF	TGTGCCAGCAGCTTAGATTTACAGGGGACCGGGGAGCTGTTTTTT
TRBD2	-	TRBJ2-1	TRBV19	CASSKRGVRSANEQFF	TGTGCCAGTAGTAAGCGGGGGGTTAGGAGCGCCAATGAGCAGTTCTTC
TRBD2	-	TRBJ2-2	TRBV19	CASSTAGEGTGELFF	TGTGCCAGTAGCACCGCGGGGGAGGGCACCGGGGAGCTGTTTTTT
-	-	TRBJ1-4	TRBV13	CASGFWTPTTNEKLFF	TGTGCCAGCGGCTTCTGGACTCCCACAACTAATGAAAAACTGTTTTTT
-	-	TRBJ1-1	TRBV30	CAWSATTQGEAFF	TGTGCCTGGAGTGCAACGACTCAGGGGGAAGCTTTCTTT
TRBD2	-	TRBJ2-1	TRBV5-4	CASGEGLAENEQFF	TGTGCCAGCGGCGAAGGACTAGCGGAGAATGAGCAGTTCTTC
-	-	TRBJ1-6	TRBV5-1	CASSLNRGESPLHF	TGCGCCAGCAGCTTGAACCGGGGGGAATCACCCCTCCACTTT
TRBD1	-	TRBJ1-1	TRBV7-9	CASSLKGQYTEAFF	TGTGCCAGCAGCTTAAAGGGACAGTACACTGAAGCTTTCTTT
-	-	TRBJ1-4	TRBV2	CASSVRGEKLFF	TGTGCCAGCAGTGTAAGAGGGGAAAAACTGTTTTTT
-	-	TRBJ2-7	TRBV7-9	CASSLASGEQYF	TGTGCCAGCAGCTTAGCATCCGGGGAGCAGTACTTC
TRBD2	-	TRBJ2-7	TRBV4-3	CASSQEISGVHEQYF	TGCGCCAGCAGCCAAGAAATTAGCGGGGTCCACGAGCAGTACTTC
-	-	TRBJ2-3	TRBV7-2	CASKLGQWVDTQYF	TGTGCCAGCAAGTTGGGGCAGTGGGTGGATACGCAGTATTTT
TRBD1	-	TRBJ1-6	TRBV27	CASGPLKQGAIRSPLHF	TGTGCCAGCGGTCCCCTAAAACAGGGGGCGATACGGTCACCCCTCCACTTT
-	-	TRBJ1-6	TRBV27	CASRIQGSSYNSPLHF	TGTGCCAGCAGAATCCAAGGGAGCTCCTATAATTCACCCCTCCACTTT
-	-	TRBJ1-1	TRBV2	CASSQQGLNTEAFF	TGTGCCAGCAGTCAACAGGGCCTGAACACTGAAGCTTTCTTT
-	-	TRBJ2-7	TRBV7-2	CASSLVAGEFGEQYF	TGTGCCAGCAGCTTAGTCGCAGGGGAATTTGGCGAGCAGTACTTC
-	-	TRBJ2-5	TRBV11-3	CASSFYEEETQYF	TGTGCCAGCAGCTTTTACGAGGAAGAGACCCAGTACTTC
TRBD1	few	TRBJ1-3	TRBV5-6	CASSSAGGHSGNTIYF	TGTGCCAGCAGCTCTGCAGGGGGCCACTCTGGAAACACCATATATTTT
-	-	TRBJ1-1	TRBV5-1	CASRIDSEAFF	TGCGCCAGCCGCATAGACAGTGAAGCTTTCTTT
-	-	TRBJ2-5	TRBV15	CATSRDNSGLGTQYF	TGTGCCACCAGCAGAGATAATTCTGGGCTGGGGACCCAGTACTTC